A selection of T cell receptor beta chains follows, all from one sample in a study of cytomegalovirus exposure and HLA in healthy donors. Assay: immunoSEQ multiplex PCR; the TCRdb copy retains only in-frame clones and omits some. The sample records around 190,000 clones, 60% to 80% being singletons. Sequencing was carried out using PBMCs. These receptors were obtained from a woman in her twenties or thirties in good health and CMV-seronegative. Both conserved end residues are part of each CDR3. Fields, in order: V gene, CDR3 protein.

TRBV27,CASRRTGTTEAFF
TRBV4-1,CASKTSLGSYEQYF
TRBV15,CATSSTRGFQPQHF
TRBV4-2,CASSFSPLVLSYEQYF
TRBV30,CAWRFPGSIFTEAFF
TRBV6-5,CASSRRGGAKNIQYF
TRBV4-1,CASSLGSTDTQYF
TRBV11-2,CASSLENTGWTNYGYTF
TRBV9,CASSPAGGQHNEQFF
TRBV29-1,CSVGQVNQPQHF
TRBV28,CASKDAQGRYGYTF